A single sample gave rise to the 19 T cell receptor beta chains below, sequenced in a study of blood T cell repertoires in COVID-19. Only in-frame clones appear in the TCRdb table, and some are missing; sequencing was by immunoSEQ multiplex PCR. The repertoire holds about 92,000 clones, with 60% to 85% as singletons. Sequenced sample: peripheral blood. The receptors stem from a man between 50 and 59 years old who had recovered from COVID-19.

This clone has a handful of counts. The chain is built from TRBV28 and TRBJ1-5; D perhaps matches TRBD1 (5 bases). The CDR3 consists of 14 residues. The germline CDR1 and CDR2 sequences are MDHEN and SYDVKM. V was trimmed by 3 bases and J by 6 bases, leaving 12 bases between them. CDR3: CASSFGGSSQPQHF. In DNA, the CDR3 is TGTGCCAGCAGTTTCGGGGGGAGTAGTCAGCCCCAGCATTTT.

The chain joins TRBV5-1 to TRBJ1-6, with TRBD1 identical over 7 bases. Germline CDR1 SGHRS, CDR2 YFSETQ. The CDR3 spans 14 residues. With 6 bases clipped from V and 8 bases from J, the junction kept 8 bases outside the gene matches. In DNA, the CDR3 is TGCGCCAGCACCGGACAGGTAGCGGATTCACCCCTCCACTTT. This translates into CASTGQVADSPLHF.

This clone has only one observation. The chain has TRBV6-5 and TRBJ2-1; the D is unclear. V lost 6 bases and J 0 bases, leaving 12 bases between the germline ends. The germline V gene encodes CDR1 MNHEY and CDR2 SVGAGI. This CDR3 spans 15 amino acids. The chain's CDR3 is CASSRRHNSYNEQFF. DNA for the CDR3: TGTGCCAGCAGCCGAAGACACAACTCCTACAATGAGCAGTTCTTC.

V and J are TRBV18 and TRBJ1-3, with D tentatively TRBD1 (5 bases). V was pared by 0 bases and J by 0 bases, with 9 bases between. Per germline, CDR1 KGHSH and CDR2 LQKENI. CDR3 length equals 16 residues. The CDR3 DNA sequence: TGTGCCAGCTCACCACCGAGGACACTCTCTGGAAACACCATATATTTT. Its protein is CASSPPRTLSGNTIYF.

V gene TRBV28 combines with J gene TRBJ2-1, with 10 bases matching TRBD2. Germline V lookup: CDR1 MDHEN, CDR2 SYDVKM. V trimming: 4 bases; J trimming: 7 bases; junction bases outside the gene matches: 10. CDR3 length: 16 amino acids. CDR3 loop: CASSSLAGDTRNEQFF. The CDR3 DNA sequence: TGTGCCAGCAGTTCCCTAGCGGGAGATACGAGGAATGAGCAGTTCTTC.

This sequence joins TRBV19 and TRBJ1-1; D remains unclear. This CDR3 has 13 residues. The germline V and J ends were trimmed by 1 base and 1 base, with 4 bases remaining between them. The germline V gene has CDR1 LNHDA and CDR2 SQIVND (reference sequence). The CDR3 sequence: CASSIGGNTEAFF. In DNA, the CDR3 is TGTGCCAGTAGTATAGGCGGGAACACTGAAGCTTTCTTT.

The V gene is TRBV30, the J gene TRBJ2-3; 9 bases agree with TRBD1. Germline-derived CDR1 and CDR2 are GTSNPN and SVGIG (reference sequence). The CDR3 sequence is 16 residues long. V lost 3 bases and J lost 2; bases outside the gene matches: 9. The DNA of the CDR3 is TGTGCCTGGAGCTCCGGGACAGGGCCGGCCACAGATACGCAGTATTTT. Protein sequence: CAWSSGTGPATDTQYF.

This clone turned up a few times. The chain recombines TRBV28 with TRBJ2-4; TRBD2 is a possible D gene (6 bases). The CDR3 consists of 18 residues. The germline V and J ends were trimmed by 1 base and 2 bases, with 18 bases remaining between them. Germline V gene lookup returns CDR1 MDHEN and CDR2 SYDVKM. DNA of the CDR3: TGTGCCAGCAGTTTATCGGCCGGGGAGGCCCCCTCCAAAAACATTCAGTACTTC. Its protein product is CASSLSAGEAPSKNIQYF.

This clone has just a few counts. CDR3 protein: CASRLDRTSGRTDTQYF. CDR3 in DNA: TGTGCCAGCAGATTAGACAGGACTAGCGGGAGGACAGATACGCAGTATTTT. This chain uses TRBV2 with TRBJ2-3; 14 bases map to TRBD2. The V and J ends lost 6 bases and 3 bases, in that order; junction bases with no gene match: 8. This CDR3 comprises 17 residues. CDR1 SNHLY and CDR2 FYNNEI come from the germline V gene.

The chain combines TRBV7-8 with TRBJ2-2, with D uncertain. The V gene lost 5 bases and the J gene lost 7 bases, with 8 bases spanning the gap. The length of the CDR3 is 12 residues. The germline V gene has CDR1 SGHVS and CDR2 FQNEAQ. CDR3 nucleotides: TGTGCCAGCAGCCTAGGAGTCGGGGAGCTGTTTTTT. It is translated as CASSLGVGELFF. Complete variable domain (other parts from reference TRBV7-8 and TRBJ2-2): GAGVSQSPRYKVAKRGQDVALRCDPISGHVSLFWYQQALGQGPEFLTYFQNEAQLDKSGLPSDRFFAERPEGSVSTLKIQRTQQEDSAVYLCASSLGVGELFFGEGSRLTVL.

By frequency in the sample, this clone is medium-sized. The rearrangement joins TRBV2 to TRBJ2-3; 8 bases fit TRBD2. The CDR3 covers 18 residues. Germline V gene sequence: CDR1 SNHLY, CDR2 FYNNEI. V trimming: 8 bases; J trimming: 1 base; junction bases outside the gene matches: 17. Written as DNA, the CDR3 is TGTGCCAGCCGGGGGACTCCGGGACTAGGGGCGGGCACAGATACGCAGTATTTT. Translating it yields CASRGTPGLGAGTDTQYF.

This clone was detected a few times. This sample also contains other DNA sequences that code for the same CDR3. The chain combines TRBV19 with TRBJ1-2; 8 bases map to TRBD1. V gave up 3 bases and J gave up 4 bases; unmatched junction bases: 7. The CDR3 loop spans 15 amino acids. CDR1 and CDR2 from the germline V gene are LNHDA and SQIVND (reference sequence). This CDR3 is CASSIWDRRSYGYTF. The DNA for the CDR3 is TGTGCCAGTAGTATTTGGGACAGGCGAAGCTATGGCTACACCTTC. Full variable domain (rest looked up from reference TRBV19 and TRBJ1-2): DGGITQSPKYLFRKEGQNVTLSCEQNLNHDAMYWYRQDPGQGLRLIYYSQIVNDFQKGDIAEGYSVSREKKESFPLTVTSAQKNPTAFYLCASSIWDRRSYGYTFGSGTRLTVV.

V usage is TRBV11-2 and J usage is TRBJ2-1; 14 bases agree with TRBD2. This CDR3 has 15 amino acids. CDR1 and CDR2 (germline): SGHAT, FQNNGV. Losses at the gene ends were 7 bases for V and 6 bases for J; bases not matched to a gene: 5. The CDR3, as DNA: TGTGCCAGCAACGAGGGACTAGCGGGGGCCAATGAGCAGTTCTTC. This sequence encodes CASNEGLAGANEQFF.

The CDR3 DNA follows: TGTGCCAGCAGTTCCGGAGGACAGGGGAAGAGGGAGACCCAGTACTTC. Its translation: CASSSGGQGKRETQYF. This chain connects TRBV6-2 or TRBV6-3 to TRBJ2-5; TRBD1 aligns across 9 bases. Germline V gives CDR1 MNHEY, CDR2 SVGEGT. This CDR3 region has 16 residues. The V segment lost 4 bases and the J segment 5 bases; nucleotides outside the gene matches: 11.

The chain carries TRBV4-3 and TRBJ1-5; a possible D gene is TRBD1 (5 bases). Trimming took off 0 bases at V and 6 bases at J, with 12 bases between the two ends. Germline CDR1 LGHNA, CDR2 YSLEER. The CDR3 contains 15 residues. CDR3 sequence (DNA): TGCGCCAGCAGCCAAGAGTCGACAGCGGGTCAGCCCCAGCATTTT. This sequence encodes CASSQESTAGQPQHF.

This clone appeared a single time. The V gene is TRBV11-2, the J gene TRBJ1-5; 7 positions match TRBD1. CDR1 and CDR2 from the germline V gene are SGHAT and FQNNGV. The V gene end was trimmed by 0 bases and the J gene end by 3 bases; junction bases not matched to a gene: 8. This CDR3 contains 17 residues. CDR3 in DNA: TGTGCCAGCAGCTTAGAGGGGGTTGGGACAGACAATCAGCCCCAGCATTTT. It specifies CASSLEGVGTDNQPQHF.

The chain has TRBV27 and TRBJ1-6; D not resolved. V lost 5 bases and J lost 0, with 17 bases in between. Germline loops: CDR1 MNHEY, CDR2 SMNVEV (reference sequence). The CDR3 is 18 residues long. The CDR3 protein is CASSPGIQVFSYNSPLHF. The DNA for the CDR3 is TGTGCCAGCAGTCCCGGGATTCAAGTCTTCTCCTATAATTCACCCCTCCACTTT.

The chain carries TRBV28 and TRBJ2-3; 13 bases agree with TRBD2. Germline V gene sequence: CDR1 MDHEN, CDR2 SYDVKM. Trimming cost V 5 bases and J 2 bases; bases outside gene matches: 4. This CDR3 contains 16 residues. The DNA for the CDR3 is TGTGCCAGCAGTCCCGGACTAGCGGGAGCCACAGATACGCAGTATTTT. As protein: CASSPGLAGATDTQYF.

The rearrangement joins TRBV7-2 to TRBJ2-7, with TRBD2 matching over 7 bases. This CDR3 has 16 amino acids. Trimming removed 1 base from V and 0 bases from J; junction bases left unmatched: 6. Germline CDR1 and CDR2: SGHTA and FQGNSA. CDR3: CASSLVGGSPSYEQYF. The CDR3 nucleotides are TGTGCCAGCAGCTTAGTAGGCGGGAGCCCCTCCTACGAGCAGTACTTC.